This T cell receptor (beta chain) was obtained from a study of cytomegalovirus exposure and HLA in healthy donors. Points from the study as a whole: Altogether, 170 or so TCR beta chains were recorded as cytomegalovirus-associated.

Libraries were prepared by immunoSEQ multiplex PCR; TCRdb keeps only in-frame clonotypes and omits some of them. The table has fewer than 75,000 clones, around 96% seen once; the top ten hold approximately 3.4%. For this clone: Its specificity is not known.

The CDR3 sequence is 16 residues long. Germline CDR1 and CDR2: MDHEN and SYDVKM. V was clipped by 7 bases and J by 1 base; unmatched bases: 12. The receptor's source is a man between 18 and 29 years old in good health and CMV-seronegative. Material for sequencing was PBMCs. The V call is TRBV28, the J call TRBJ1-1, with 7 bases identical to TRBD1. The CDR3: CASTEIKDRENTEAFF. In DNA form, the CDR3 reads TGTGCCAGCACCGAAATAAAAGACAGGGAGAACACTGAAGCTTTCTTT.